A single sample is the source of the 26 T cell receptor beta chains below, sequenced in a study of blood T cell repertoires in COVID-19. The data were produced by immunoSEQ multiplex PCR, yet TCRdb's version contains in-frame clones alone and is incomplete. The sample shows about 200,000 clones, about 87% of them seen only once. The sample was peripheral blood. Source of these receptors: a man between 60 and 75 years old who had recovered from COVID-19.

V is TRBV30 and J is TRBJ1-2, with 8 bases aligning to TRBD1. Germline assignment: CDR1 GTSNPN and CDR2 SVGIG (reference sequence). The CDR3 has 13 amino acids. V lost 5 bases to trimming and J lost 2 bases; unmatched junction nucleotides: 4. The CDR3 DNA follows: TGTGCCTGGGCACAGGGGGAGAACTATGGCTACACCTTC. This sequence encodes CAWAQGENYGYTF.

DNA for the CDR3: TGTGCCAGCAGCCACCTTAGCGGGGGGCAAGAGACCCAGTACTTC. Amino acid sequence: CASSHLSGGQETQYF. V and J are TRBV3-1 (or the pseudogene TRBV3-2) and TRBJ2-5; the match to TRBD2 covers 10 bases. V trimming: 3 bases; J trimming: 2 bases; junction bases outside the gene matches: 3. The CDR3 length is 15 residues. CDR1 and CDR2 (germline): LGHDT, YNNKEL (reference sequence).

V is TRBV24-1 and J is TRBJ2-1; 14 nucleotides align to TRBD2. The CDR3 is made up of 20 amino acids. Germline CDR1 KGHDR, CDR2 SFDVKD. The trim removed 3 bases at V and 0 bases at J, leaving 9 bases unmatched. CDR3 coding DNA: TGTGCCACCAGTGATCACGGGACTAGCGGGAGCCCCAGCTCCTACAATGAGCAGTTCTTC. Amino acids: CATSDHGTSGSPSSYNEQFF.

The chain couples TRBV23-1 to TRBJ2-3; 7 nucleotides line up with TRBD1. Being an ORF, TRBV23-1 has a function that is uncertain. With 0 bases clipped from V and 0 bases from J, the junction kept 15 bases outside the gene matches. The CDR3 is 20 amino acids. The CDR3 loop reads CASSQSPPTGTNTSTDTQYF. The CDR3 DNA reads TGCGCCAGCAGTCAATCCCCCCCGACAGGGACGAATACTAGCACAGATACGCAGTATTTT.

This CDR3 reads CASSYRGSNQPQHF. CDR3 coding DNA: TGTGCCAGCAGTTACCGAGGGAGCAATCAGCCCCAGCATTTT. The J gene is TRBJ1-5, the V gene TRBV6-5; D gene ambiguous. The germline gives CDR1 MNHEY, CDR2 SVGAGI. This CDR3 contains 14 residues. V was cut by 2 bases and J by 1 base, with 6 bases left in between.

The chain uses TRBV19 and TRBJ1-5; D gene uncertain. CDR1 LNHDA and CDR2 SQIVND come from the germline V gene (reference sequence). This CDR3 has 15 residues. V lost 7 bases, J lost 5 bases, and 18 bases lay in between. For the CDR3, the DNA is TGTGCCAGTACCCCCCTTACGGTTAGAGATCAGCCCCAGCATTTT. It yields the protein CASTPLTVRDQPQHF.

The rearrangement uses TRBV7-8 and TRBJ1-4, with 9 bases lining up with TRBD1. Per the germline V gene, CDR1 is SGHVS and CDR2 is FQNEAQ. V dropped 6 bases and J dropped 7; count of bases not matched to a gene: 6. This CDR3 contains 14 residues. The CDR3 protein is CASSQQGAFEKLFF. The CDR3 nucleotides read TGTGCCAGCAGTCAACAGGGGGCGTTTGAAAAACTGTTTTTT.

The V gene is TRBV19, the J gene TRBJ2-1, with 10 positions matching TRBD1. V lost 3 bases, J lost 6 bases, and 11 bases stayed unmatched. This CDR3 has 17 residues. The germline gives CDR1 LNHDA, CDR2 SQIVND (reference sequence). The CDR3 loop reads CASSIALGTGAVNEQFF. The CDR3 DNA reads as TGTGCCAGTAGTATCGCCCTTGGGACAGGGGCGGTCAATGAGCAGTTCTTC. The entire variable domain, with the rest obtained from reference TRBV19 and TRBJ2-1, is as follows: DGGITQSPKYLFRKEGQNVTLSCEQNLNHDAMYWYRQDPGQGLRLIYYSQIVNDFQKGDIAEGYSVSREKKESFPLTVTSAQKNPTAFYLCASSIALGTGAVNEQFFGPGTRLTVL.

DNA for the CDR3: TGTGCCAGCAGCCAAGAGACAGGGACTGGAAACACCATATATTTT. Protein sequence: CASSQETGTGNTIYF. The chain employs TRBV4-2 and TRBJ1-3, with TRBD1 identical over 7 bases. Per the germline V gene, CDR1 is LGHNA and CDR2 is YNFKEQ. Trimming at V came to 0 bases and at J to 2 bases, leaving 1 base not matched to a gene. This CDR3 is built from 15 residues.

V usage is TRBV10-3 and J usage is TRBJ2-1; 8 bases map to TRBD2. This CDR3 is 16 amino acids long. V lost 3 bases and J lost 0; bases outside the gene matches: 4. In germline, CDR1 is ENHRY, CDR2 SYGVKD. The CDR3 loop reads CAISDLSGNSYNEQFF. As DNA, the CDR3 is TGTGCCATCAGTGACCTTAGCGGGAACTCCTACAATGAGCAGTTCTTC.

The chain carries TRBV28 and TRBJ2-5; 11 nucleotides align to TRBD2. The germline gives CDR1 MDHEN, CDR2 SYDVKM. The CDR3 extends over 16 amino acids. Losses at the gene ends were 6 bases for V and 4 bases for J; bases not matched to a gene: 10. The CDR3 DNA sequence: TGTGCCAGCAGCCGGACTATAGCGGGGGGGGGAGAGACCCAGTACTTC. The encoded protein is CASSRTIAGGGETQYF.

The rearrangement links TRBV11-3 to TRBJ2-1; 7 bases are a match to TRBD2. Germline CDR1 reads SGHNT; CDR2 reads YENEEA. Germline trimming cut 1 base from V and 10 bases from J; bases unmatched to any gene: 10. The CDR3 is 15 residues long. In DNA form, the CDR3 reads TGTGCCAGCAGCTTAGCCAGCGGGAATAAAAGGGAGCAGTTCTTC. Residues: CASSLASGNKREQFF.

The chain links TRBV19 to TRBJ2-7; 7 positions agree with TRBD2. V trimming: 3 bases; J trimming: 3 bases; junction bases outside the gene matches: 5. Looked up from germline, CDR1 is LNHDA and CDR2 is SQIVND (reference sequence). The CDR3 has 14 amino acids. The CDR3 coding sequence is TGTGCCAGTAGTATGAAGGGGACTAACTACGAGCAGTACTTC. Residues: CASSMKGTNYEQYF.

This clone was seen more than once but under ten times. CDR3 sequence (DNA): TGTGCCAGCAGTTCTACAGGCTTCTCTGGAAACACCATATATTTT. Encoded protein: CASSSTGFSGNTIYF. This chain joins TRBV6-5 and TRBJ1-3; D perhaps matches TRBD1 (5 bases). Germline CDR1 is MNHEY and CDR2 is SVGAGI. The V gene lost 4 bases and the J gene lost 0 bases, with 10 bases spanning the gap. This CDR3 region has 15 residues.

The chain combines TRBV9 with TRBJ2-1; 10 bases are a match to TRBD2. From germline, CDR1 is SGDLS and CDR2 YYNGEE. The CDR3 is 16 residues long. Germline trimming cut 3 bases from V and 8 bases from J; bases unmatched to any gene: 11. CDR3 residues: CASSAAPSGSRDEQFF. CDR3 sequence (DNA): TGTGCCAGCAGCGCCGCCCCTAGCGGGAGTAGGGATGAGCAGTTCTTC.

The rearrangement links TRBV10-3 to TRBJ2-3; D might be TRBD1 (5 bases). CDR3 length: 15 amino acids. V was clipped by 4 bases and J by 2 bases, with 13 bases between them. In germline, CDR1 is ENHRY, CDR2 SYGVKD. CDR3 bases: TGTGCCATCAGTGTCTCTGACAGCTACACAGATACGCAGTATTTT. This sequence encodes CAISVSDSYTDTQYF.

The chain carries TRBV29-1 and TRBJ1-1; tentatively, D is TRBD1 (6 bases). The ends were cut back, 7 bases at V and 2 bases at J, with 11 bases in the middle. The CDR3 is made up of 12 amino acids. CDR1 is SQVTM, CDR2 ANQGSEA, per germline. The CDR3 coding sequence is TGCAGCGCCTCGACAGGTAACACTGAAGCTTTCTTT. This codes for CSASTGNTEAFF. Full variable domain (rest looked up from reference TRBV29-1 and TRBJ1-1): SAVISQKPSRDICQRGTSLTIQCQVDSQVTMMFWYRQQPGQSLTLIATANQGSEATYESGFVIDKFPISRPNLTFSTLTVSNMSPEDSSIYLCSASTGNTEAFFGQGTRLTVV.

This chain uses TRBV28 with TRBJ1-2; D is possibly TRBD1 (6 bases). The CDR3 consists of 13 residues. Germline V CDR1 and CDR2: MDHEN, SYDVKM. V was cut by 7 bases and J by 7 bases, with 16 bases left in between. This CDR3 reads CASTLVGAGGYTF. The CDR3 nucleotides read TGTGCCAGCACCCTCGTGGGGGCGGGTGGCTACACCTTC.

The genes are TRBV27 and TRBJ2-5; 11 bases align to TRBD2. The V gene end was trimmed by 6 bases and the J gene end by 1 base; junction bases not matched to a gene: 7. The germline V gene encodes CDR1 MNHEY and CDR2 SMNVEV (reference sequence). The CDR3 covers 16 residues. The CDR3: CASSLWLAGGQETQYF. CDR3 DNA: TGTGCCAGCAGCTTGTGGCTAGCGGGGGGCCAAGAGACCCAGTACTTC.

This clone was seen a single time. The V and J genes are TRBV5-1 and TRBJ2-2; possible D gene TRBD1, 5 bases. V lost 5 bases and J 1 base, leaving 12 bases between the germline ends. CDR3 length: 15 amino acids. In germline, CDR1 is SGHRS, CDR2 YFSETQ. CDR3 residues: CASRTTQGNTGELFF. The CDR3, as DNA: TGCGCCAGCAGAACAACCCAGGGGAACACCGGGGAGCTGTTTTTT.

This chain links TRBV6-5 with TRBJ1-2, with a tentative D call TRBD1 (6 bases). The CDR3 sequence is 13 residues long. V was trimmed by 4 bases and J by 10 bases, leaving 16 bases between them. Germline assignment: CDR1 MNHEY and CDR2 SVGAGI. The CDR3 DNA is TGTGCCAGCAGTTCCGGGACACCCGAAATCTACACCTTC. This gives the protein CASSSGTPEIYTF.

This chain joins TRBV28 and TRBJ1-5; no reliable D call. Germline CDR1 reads MDHEN; CDR2 reads SYDVKM. The CDR3 runs 12 residues. Trimming took 5 bases from V and 9 from J, leaving 11 bases between them. In DNA, the CDR3 is TGTGCCAGCAGTGGGCCCCATGGGCCCCAGCATTTT. Its translation: CASSGPHGPQHF.

This clone was picked up one time. V is TRBV11-2 and J is TRBJ2-3, with D perhaps TRBD1 (8 bases). V lost 2 bases and J 3 bases, leaving 21 bases between the germline ends. Germline values: CDR1 SGHAT, CDR2 FQNNGV. The CDR3 sequence is 18 residues long. In DNA, the CDR3 is TGTGCCAGCAGCTTAATCCCAGGGGGCCTAGCGGTTACAGATACGCAGTATTTT. This sequence encodes CASSLIPGGLAVTDTQYF. The variable domain in full, with the rest retrieved from reference TRBV11-2 and TRBJ2-3, is EAGVAQSPRYKIIEKRQSVAFWCNPISGHATLYWYQQILGQGPKLLIQFQNNGVVDDSQLPKDRFSAERLKGVDSTLKIQPAKLEDSAVYLCASSLIPGGLAVTDTQYFGPGTRLTVL.

The chain employs TRBV11-2 and TRBJ1-2, with D tentatively TRBD1 (5 bases). CDR3 length: 14 residues. V dropped 5 bases and J dropped 4 bases, with 14 bases sitting between them. Germline V gene lookup returns CDR1 SGHAT and CDR2 FQNNGV. The CDR3 region is CASSPQGSLYGYTF. The CDR3 bases are TGTGCCAGCAGCCCTCAGGGCAGCCTCTATGGCTACACCTTC.

The chain joins TRBV20-1 to TRBJ2-3; 8 bases match TRBD1. With 3 bases clipped from V and 0 bases from J, the junction kept 5 bases outside the gene matches. Germline CDR1 DFQATT, CDR2 SNEGSKA (reference sequence). This CDR3 has 15 residues. CDR3 sequence reads: CSASSDRVSTDTQYF. CDR3 DNA: TGCAGTGCTAGTTCGGACAGGGTTAGCACAGATACGCAGTATTTT.

The chain couples TRBV3-1 (or the pseudogene TRBV3-2) to TRBJ2-2; D is undetermined. This CDR3 has 17 residues. Germline V gene lookup returns CDR1 LGHDT and CDR2 YNNKEL (reference sequence). V lost 2 bases and J 0 bases, leaving 13 bases between the germline ends. The CDR3 loop is CASSQTLSIANTGELFF. For the CDR3, the DNA is TGTGCCAGCAGCCAAACTCTCTCCATAGCGAACACCGGGGAGCTGTTTTTT.